Presented here are 24 T cell receptor beta chains from one specimen sequenced in a study of blood T cells in healthy people across ages (dated by TCRdb to the mid-2010s). Libraries were built with 5' RACE. Reads for this sample came from an Illumina HiSeq 2500. A second PCR of about 7 to 12 cycles was run with a J-beta primer mix and a sample-barcoded 5' primer. TCRdb reprocessing: public reads trimmed at Q25 with fastp, clones called with MiXCR, in-frame beta chains kept. Each record represents a unique CDR3 protein, reported with the most common genes and DNA among its rows. This sample has about 2 million distinct CDR3 sequences in its table, and roughly 49% of those were observed once. Together, the top ten hold 2% to 2.5% of the sample. Sample: blood. The source of these receptors is a woman aged 40-49 years in good health.

The chain combines TRBV28 with TRBJ2-1; 8 bases are shared with TRBD2. Trimming removed 8 bases from V and 4 bases from J; junction bases left unmatched: 13. The CDR3 has 16 amino acids. CDR1 and CDR2 from the germline V gene are MDHEN and SYDVKM. CDR3 sequence: CASLLAGPPPYNEQFF. The CDR3 DNA reads TGTGCCAGCCTCTTAGCGGGGCCACCCCCTTACAATGAGCAGTTCTTC.

The V and J genes are TRBV3-1 and TRBJ2-1; D is uncertain. CDR3 length: 12 residues. CDR1 and CDR2 (germline): LGHDT, YNNKEL (reference sequence). The V and J ends lost 3 bases and 13 bases respectively, with 13 bases between them. The CDR3 nucleotides read TGTGCCAGCAGCCAGCCTAAGGAGACCCAGTTCTTC. It translates to CASSQPKETQFF.

The chain employs TRBV7-9 and TRBJ1-2; tentative D call: TRBD1 (5 bases). Germline lookup yields CDR1 SEHNR and CDR2 FQNEAQ (reference sequence). Trimming pared 1 base from V and 0 bases from J, leaving 12 bases between. The CDR3 has 16 amino acids. The CDR3 here is CASSLEAGVPNYGYTF. The DNA of the CDR3 is TGTGCCAGCAGCTTAGAGGCGGGGGTACCTAACTATGGCTACACCTTC.

The DNA for the CDR3 is TGTGCCAGCAGCTATTGGACTAGCGGGGCAGATACGCAGTATTTT. Protein product: CASSYWTSGADTQYF. The V gene is TRBV2, the J gene TRBJ2-3, with 12 bases that match TRBD2. Trimming at V came to 6 bases and at J to 4 bases, leaving 5 bases not matched to a gene. The CDR3 has 15 residues. In germline, CDR1 is SNHLY, CDR2 FYNNEI.

The CDR3 reads CSARASLMTQETQYF. The CDR3 nucleotides read TGCAGTGCTAGAGCCTCCTTAATGACCCAAGAGACCCAGTACTTC. The chain combines TRBV20-1 with TRBJ2-5; no clear D. The CDR3 is made up of 15 amino acids. From germline, CDR1 is DFQATT and CDR2 SNEGSKA (reference sequence). The germline V and J ends were trimmed by 1 base and 1 base, with 13 bases remaining between them.

The chain has TRBV29-1 and TRBJ2-3; D gene uncertain. V lost 0 bases to trimming and J lost 6 bases, with 7 bases between them. The germline V gene has CDR1 SQVTM and CDR2 ANQGSEA. The CDR3 is 12 amino acids. For the CDR3, the DNA is TGCAGCGTTGAAGACGGAGCGGATACGCAGTATTTT. Its protein is CSVEDGADTQYF.

The V gene is TRBV10-2, the J gene TRBJ2-7; 8 bases agree with TRBD2. CDR3 length: 15 amino acids. V shed 5 bases, J shed 0 bases, and the junction held 6 bases outside the gene matches. The V gene's germline CDR1 is WSHSY and CDR2 SAAADI. This chain's CDR3 is CASSKSGTSSYEQYF. The DNA of the CDR3 is TGCGCCAGCAGTAAATCCGGGACTAGCTCCTACGAGCAGTACTTC.

The chain carries TRBV7-2 and TRBJ2-7, with D possibly matching TRBD2 (6 bases). V gave up 4 bases and J gave up 6 bases, with 19 bases separating them. Germline V gives CDR1 SGHTA, CDR2 FQGNSA. The CDR3 is made up of 15 amino acids. CDR3 nucleotides: TGTGCCAGCAGCTCCTCTACCGGGGGAGCGGGCGAGCAGTACTTC. Translation: CASSSSTGGAGEQYF. Looking up the rest from reference TRBV7-2 and TRBJ2-7 gives the full variable domain: GAGVSQSPSNKVTEKGKDVELRCDPISGHTALYWYRQSLGQGLEFLIYFQGNSAPDKSGLPSDRFSAERTGGSVSTLTIQRTQQEDSAVYLCASSSSTGGAGEQYFGPGTRLTVT.

The chain employs TRBV4-1 and TRBJ1-2; D not certain. CDR3 length: 15 residues. The V end lost 1 base, the J end lost 0 bases, and 9 bases lay between the germline ends. Germline CDR1 and CDR2: MGHRA and YSYEKL. CDR3: CASSQGHLANYGYTF. The CDR3 coding sequence is TGCGCCAGCAGCCAAGGACACCTAGCTAACTATGGCTACACCTTC.

The V call is TRBV11-1, the J call TRBJ2-1; tentatively, D is TRBD1 or TRBD2 (9 bases each). With 7 bases removed from V and 4 bases from J, the gap between germline ends came to 41 bases. This CDR3 has 23 residues. Looked up from germline, CDR1 is SGHAT and CDR2 is FQDESV (reference sequence). In DNA, the CDR3 is TGTGCCAGCAAGGGGGATCTGGTGGACTTTGGGACAGGGAGACTAGCGGCATACAATGAGCAGTTCTTC. This translates into CASKGDLVDFGTGRLAAYNEQFF.

The sample holds one count of this clonotype. The V and J genes are TRBV12-3 or TRBV12-4 and TRBJ1-2, with 9 bases fitting TRBD1. The CDR3 loop spans 16 amino acids. V dropped 5 bases and J dropped 7; count of bases not matched to a gene: 14. The CDR3 sequence: CASSPPAQGALLGYTF. For the CDR3, the DNA is TGTGCCAGCAGTCCTCCGGCACAGGGGGCGCTCCTTGGCTACACCTTC.

This clonotype was seen only a few times. The J gene is TRBJ1-2, the V gene TRBV7-9; the D gene is possibly TRBD1 (5 bases). In germline, CDR1 is SEHNR, CDR2 FQNEAQ (reference sequence). Trimming stripped 6 bases from V and 1 base from J, with 18 bases between. The CDR3 has 16 residues. CDR3 residues: CASRDTSRDDNYGYTF. The CDR3 nucleotides read TGTGCCAGCAGGGATACAAGCCGGGACGATAACTATGGCTACACCTTC.

V is TRBV6-2 or TRBV6-3 and J is TRBJ2-7; D not certain. Germline loops: CDR1 MNHEY, CDR2 SVGEGT. Deletions cut 2 bases from V and 2 bases from J, with 7 bases between. The CDR3 covers 13 residues. CDR3 sequence reads: CASSYAKAYEQYF. The CDR3 coding sequence is TGTGCCAGCAGTTACGCCAAAGCCTACGAGCAGTACTTC.

This clonotype was observed a few times. The gene calls are TRBV7-2 and TRBJ2-7, with D perhaps being TRBD1 or TRBD2 (5 bases each). The J call may not be correct, given that the DNA end is closer to TRBJ2-5. Germline V gene sequence: CDR1 SGHTA, CDR2 FQGNSA. The CDR3 spans 15 residues. CDR3 in DNA: TGTGCCAGCAGCCCTCAAACGGGGCCTCCCAAGACCCAGTACTTC. Its protein product is CASSPQTGPPKTQYF.

There are a few counts of this clonotype. The rearrangement joins TRBV27 to TRBJ2-7; D perhaps matches TRBD1 (5 bases). Germline CDR1 reads MNHEY; CDR2 reads SMNVEV (reference sequence). The CDR3 sequence is 16 residues long. The V gene lost 6 bases and the J gene lost 3 bases, with 21 bases spanning the gap. In DNA form, the CDR3 reads TGTGCCAGCAGATTGAACAGGATTATGATCTTCTACGAGCAGTACTTC. Its protein product is CASRLNRIMIFYEQYF.

This clonotype has more than one count but fewer than ten. The chain recombines TRBV2 with TRBJ2-5, with 8 bases matching TRBD2. Germline V gene sequence: CDR1 SNHLY, CDR2 FYNNEI. The CDR3 is 15 residues long. V lost 2 bases, J lost 4 bases, and 6 bases stayed unmatched. CDR3 residues: CASSEYGGAGETQYF. CDR3 sequence (DNA): TGTGCCAGCAGTGAATACGGGGGGGCCGGAGAGACCCAGTACTTC.

The chain carries TRBV24-1 and TRBJ2-1; D possibly corresponds to TRBD1 (6 bases). The J call may be incorrect, as the DNA end agrees better with TRBJ2-7. This CDR3 has 17 residues. CDR1 and CDR2 from the germline V gene are KGHDR and SFDVKD. Here the CDR3 reads CATSDWGQGGGYNEQYF. The CDR3 DNA reads TGTGCCACCAGTGATTGGGGGCAGGGCGGAGGATACAATGAGCAGTACTTC.

This clonotype showed up just a few times. V gene TRBV2 combines with J gene TRBJ2-1, with 10 bases lining up with TRBD1. This CDR3 is 13 amino acids long. The V and J ends lost 6 bases and 6 bases, in that order; junction bases with no gene match: 2. Germline values: CDR1 SNHLY, CDR2 FYNNEI. Here the CDR3 DNA reads TGTGCCAGCAGGGGGACAGGGGCCAATGAGCAGTTCTTC. It specifies CASRGTGANEQFF.

The chain recombines TRBV6-1 with TRBJ2-3; tentatively, D is TRBD1 (5 bases). The CDR3 length is 15 residues. Germline V gene sequence: CDR1 MNHNS, CDR2 SASEGT. The V end lost 4 bases, the J end lost 1 base, and 12 bases lay between the germline ends. In DNA, the CDR3 is TGTGCCAGCAGTGTACAGGTTACGGGCACAGATACGCAGTATTTT. Its protein is CASSVQVTGTDTQYF.

The chain couples TRBV6-6 to TRBJ1-1; maybe TRBD1 (5 bases). The CDR3 covers 10 residues. V lost 8 bases and J 12 bases, leaving 13 bases between the germline ends. Germline CDR1 reads MNHNY; CDR2 reads SVGAGI (reference sequence). The CDR3 nucleotides read TGTGCCAGCGGTTCGGGGCTACCTTTCTTT. Its translation is CASGSGLPFF.

The chain uses TRBV6-6 and TRBJ2-1, with 12 bases aligning to TRBD2. From germline, CDR1 is MNHNY and CDR2 SVGAGI (reference sequence). The CDR3 totals 14 residues. The V and J ends lost 10 bases and 8 bases, in that order; junction bases with no gene match: 9. This chain's CDR3 is CATQRLAGEYEQFF. The CDR3 DNA reads as TGTGCCACCCAGCGACTAGCGGGGGAGTATGAGCAGTTCTTC.

This chain joins TRBV6-2 or TRBV6-3 and TRBJ1-5; D gene uncertain. CDR1 and CDR2 from the germline V gene are MNHEY and SVGEGT. Trimming took 5 bases from V and 1 from J, leaving 12 bases between them. This CDR3 contains 15 residues. CDR3 amino acids: CASSTRWESNQPQHF. DNA of the CDR3: TGTGCCAGCAGTACGCGTTGGGAAAGCAATCAGCCCCAGCATTTT.

CDR3: CASSADDRDLELFF. The CDR3 region has the DNA TGTGCCAGCAGCGCCGACGACAGGGATTTGGAACTGTTTTTT. The V gene is TRBV9, the J gene TRBJ1-4, with 7 positions matching TRBD1. The CDR3 is 14 amino acids. CDR1 and CDR2 from the germline V gene are SGDLS and YYNGEE. J lost 12 bases, V lost 3 bases, and 11 bases had no gene match.

The chain joins TRBV5-6 to TRBJ1-2, with a possible D match to TRBD1 (6 bases). The length of the CDR3 is 15 residues. Looked up from germline, CDR1 is SGHDT and CDR2 is YYEEEE. Trimming took 2 bases from V and 3 from J, leaving 14 bases between them. The CDR3 sequence is CASSLFQGSDYGYTF. The CDR3, as DNA: TGTGCCAGCAGCTTATTTCAGGGGTCGGACTATGGCTACACCTTC.